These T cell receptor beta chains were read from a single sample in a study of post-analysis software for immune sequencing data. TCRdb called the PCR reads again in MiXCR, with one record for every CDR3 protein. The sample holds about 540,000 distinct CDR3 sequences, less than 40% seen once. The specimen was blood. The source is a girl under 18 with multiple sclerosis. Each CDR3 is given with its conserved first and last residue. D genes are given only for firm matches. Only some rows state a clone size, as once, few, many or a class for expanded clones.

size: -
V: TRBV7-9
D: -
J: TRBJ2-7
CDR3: CASSFTQGRVDSYEQYF
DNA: TGTGCCAGCAGCTTCACCCAGGGAAGGGTCGACTCCTACGAGCAGTACTTC

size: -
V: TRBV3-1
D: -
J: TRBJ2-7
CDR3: CASSQLEGYEQYF
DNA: TGTGCCAGCAGCCAATTAGAGGGTTACGAGCAGTACTTC

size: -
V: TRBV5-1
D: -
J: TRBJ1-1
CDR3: CASSSLGAGDTEAFF
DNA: TGCGCCAGCAGCTCGTTAGGGGCAGGGGACACTGAAGCTTTCTTT

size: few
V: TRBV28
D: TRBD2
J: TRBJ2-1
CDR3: CASSLGTSGGLEQFF
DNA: TGTGCCAGCAGTCTAGGGACTAGCGGGGGGCTTGAGCAGTTCTTC

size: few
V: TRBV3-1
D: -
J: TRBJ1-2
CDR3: CASSQDPVYGYTF
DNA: TGTGCCAGCAGCCAAGATCCCGTCTATGGCTACACCTTC

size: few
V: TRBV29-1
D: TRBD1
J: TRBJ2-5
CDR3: CSVGYRGETQYF
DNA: TGCAGCGTAGGTTACAGGGGAGAGACCCAGTACTTC

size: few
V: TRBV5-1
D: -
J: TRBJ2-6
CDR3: CASSGHSSGANVLTF
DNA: TGCGCCAGCAGCGGCCATTCAAGTGGGGCCAACGTCCTGACTTTC

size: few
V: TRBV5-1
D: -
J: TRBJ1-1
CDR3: CASSLDGQGRTEAFF
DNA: TGCGCCAGCAGCTTGGATGGCCAGGGTCGCACTGAAGCTTTCTTT

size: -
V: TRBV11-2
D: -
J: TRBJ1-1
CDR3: CASSTGAGTEAFF
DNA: TGTGCCAGCAGCACAGGTGCGGGGACTGAAGCTTTCTTT

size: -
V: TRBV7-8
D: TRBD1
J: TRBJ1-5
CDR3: CASSLGDRYSNQPQHF
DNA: TGTGCCAGCAGCTTAGGGGACAGGTATAGCAATCAGCCCCAGCATTTT

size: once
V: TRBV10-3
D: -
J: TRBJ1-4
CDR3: CAIKDGGGEKLFF
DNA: TGTGCCATCAAGGACGGGGGCGGTGAAAAACTGTTTTTT

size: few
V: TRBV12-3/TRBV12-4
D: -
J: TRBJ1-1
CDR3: CASRFNTEAFF
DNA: TGTGCCAGCAGGTTTAACACTGAAGCTTTCTTT

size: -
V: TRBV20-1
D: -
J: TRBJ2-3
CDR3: CSAAPGGTDTQYF
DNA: TGCAGTGCAGCCCCGGGGGGCACAGATACGCAGTATTTT

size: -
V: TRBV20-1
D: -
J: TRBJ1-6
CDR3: CSAFTWGGPSSPLHF
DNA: TGCAGTGCTTTTACCTGGGGGGGCCCATCCTCACCCCTCCACTTT

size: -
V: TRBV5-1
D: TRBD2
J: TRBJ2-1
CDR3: CASSLTAGGPRAYNEQFF
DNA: TGCGCCAGCAGCTTGACAGCGGGGGGGCCCAGGGCCTACAATGAGCAGTTCTTC

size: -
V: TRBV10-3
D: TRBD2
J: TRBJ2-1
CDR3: CAISDSSGGAGNEQFF
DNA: TGTGCCATCAGTGATTCGAGCGGGGGGGCAGGGAATGAGCAGTTCTTC

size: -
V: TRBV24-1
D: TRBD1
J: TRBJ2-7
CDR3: CATSDQGVPYEQYF
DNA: TGTGCCACCAGTGACCAGGGGGTCCCCTACGAGCAGTACTTC

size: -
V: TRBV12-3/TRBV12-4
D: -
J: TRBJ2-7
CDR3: CASAPKRAYEQYF
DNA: TGTGCCAGCGCACCAAAGAGGGCCTACGAGCAGTACTTC

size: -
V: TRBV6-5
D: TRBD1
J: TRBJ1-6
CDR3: CASSYSSGGAYNSPLHF
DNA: TGTGCCAGCAGTTACTCCTCAGGGGGCGCGTATAATTCACCCCTCCACTTT

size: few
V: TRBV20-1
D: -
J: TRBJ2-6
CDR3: CSARDQGGSGANVLTF
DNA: TGCAGTGCTAGAGATCAGGGGGGCTCTGGGGCCAACGTCCTGACTTTC

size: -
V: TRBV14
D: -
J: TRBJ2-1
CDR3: CASSQGWGAEYYEQFF
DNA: TGTGCCAGCAGCCAAGGGTGGGGTGCGGAGTACTATGAGCAGTTCTTC

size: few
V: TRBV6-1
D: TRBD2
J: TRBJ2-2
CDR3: CASKDLAGGRTGELFF
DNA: TGTGCCAGCAAAGATCTAGCGGGGGGCCGCACCGGGGAGCTGTTTTTT

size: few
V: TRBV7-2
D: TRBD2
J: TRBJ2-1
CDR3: CASSFRGGLYNEQFF
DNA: TGTGCCAGCAGCTTCCGGGGGGGCCTTTACAATGAGCAGTTCTTC

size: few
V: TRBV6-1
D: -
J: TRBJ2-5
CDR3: CVSSDIRDPQETQYF
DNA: TGTGTCAGCAGTGACATCCGGGACCCCCAAGAGACCCAGTACTTC

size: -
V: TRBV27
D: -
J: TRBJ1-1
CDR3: CASRSLRGTEAFF
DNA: TGTGCCAGCAGGTCGCTCCGGGGCACTGAAGCTTTCTTT

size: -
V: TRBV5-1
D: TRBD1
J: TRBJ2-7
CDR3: CASSVLQGANYEQYF
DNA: TGCGCCAGCAGCGTATTGCAGGGGGCAAACTACGAGCAGTACTTC

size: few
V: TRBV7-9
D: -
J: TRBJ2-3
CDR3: CASSPGAGTDTQYF
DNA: TGTGCCAGCAGCCCTGGGGCGGGAACAGATACGCAGTATTTT

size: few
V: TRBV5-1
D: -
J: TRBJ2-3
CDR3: CASSSGEGSLTQYF
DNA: TGCGCCAGCAGCTCAGGGGAAGGCTCGTTGACGCAGTATTTT

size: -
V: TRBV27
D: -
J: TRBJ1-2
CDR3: CASRQQGGGYTF
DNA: TGTGCCAGCAGACAACAGGGTGGTGGCTACACCTTC